This TCR beta chain comes out of a study of cytomegalovirus exposure and HLA in healthy donors. This CDR3 has 11 amino acids. Germline V gives CDR1 MDHEN, CDR2 SYDVKM. The V end was cut by 4 bases, the J end by 10 bases, with 9 bases between. Findings and limits, study-wide: Later, an analysis found that TCR clusters from the first cohort tended to co-occur in the 130 or so validation repertoires.

Concerning this clone itself: Its target is not known.

The table came from immunoSEQ multiplex PCR; TCRdb's copy has only in-frame clones and leaves some out. The table shows 250,000 to 300,000 clones, with about 90% occurring only once. V is TRBV28 and J is TRBJ2-3; possible D gene TRBD1, 5 bases. This receptor was obtained from a woman aged 18-30 years in good health and CMV-seronegative. Sequencing used PBMCs. CDR3: CASSSQDPQYF. Written as DNA, the CDR3 is TGTGCCAGCAGTTCACAGGATCCGCAGTATTTT.